A selection of T cell receptor beta chains follows, all from one sample in a study of OX40 agonist ivuxolimab in advanced cancers. Repertoires were generated with immunoSEQ multiplex PCR, while TCRdb's copy carries only in-frame clones and drops some. The data show about 74,000 clones, 86% seen once. The sample consisted of CD4+ or CD8+ T cells sorted from blood, taken in a trial of the OX40 agonist ivuxolimab. The receptors were sampled from an adult with an advanced solid tumor such as melanoma, head and neck, liver or kidney cancer. CDR3s include the opening cysteine and the closing phenylalanine or tryptophan. Each record gives: clone size, J gene, CDR3 length, V gene, D gene, CDR3 protein, CDR3 DNA. The D gene is left open where the match is weak. A row's size may be missing; if present it is once, few, many or a size class.

-	TRBJ1-1	12	TRBV7-9	TRBD1	CASSRQGAEAFF	TGTGCCAGCAGCCGTCAGGGGGCTGAAGCTTTCTTT
-	TRBJ2-1	15	TRBV9	TRBD1	CASREGGTGSDEQFF	TGTGCCAGCAGGGAAGGTGGGACAGGGAGCGATGAGCAGTTCTTC
-	TRBJ1-1	14	TRBV6-5	-	CASSYKGKNTEAFF	TGTGCCAGCAGTTACAAGGGGAAGAACACTGAAGCTTTCTTT
few	TRBJ1-1	13	TRBV21-1	-	CAGIRVLNTEAFF	TGTGCCGGGATTAGAGTTTTGAACACTGAAGCTTTCTTT
-	TRBJ1-4	16	TRBV6-5	-	CASSYSQGATNEKLFF	TGTGCCAGCAGTTACTCACAGGGAGCAACTAATGAAAAACTGTTTTTT
-	TRBJ2-1	15	TRBV11-3	TRBD2	CASSRTSGYNNEQFF	TGTGCCAGCAGCCGAACTAGCGGGTACAACAATGAGCAGTTCTTC
-	TRBJ2-1	11	TRBV18	-	CASSISNEQFF	TGTGCCAGCTCTATCTCCAATGAGCAGTTCTTC
once	TRBJ2-7	10	TRBV19	-	CAQRGVEQYF	TGTGCCCAAAGGGGGGTCGAGCAGTACTTC
-	TRBJ2-2	14	TRBV6-5	-	CASTRETAMGELFF	TGTGCCAGCACCCGCGAGACAGCCATGGGGGAGCTGTTTTTT
-	TRBJ2-7	12	TRBV25-1	-	CASSDVSYEQYF	TGTGCCAGCAGTGACGTCTCCTACGAGCAGTACTTC
few	TRBJ2-1	12	TRBV13	TRBD2	CASRTPGGEQFF	TGTGCCAGCCGAACTCCGGGGGGTGAGCAGTTCTTC
-	TRBJ2-1	14	TRBV10-1	-	CASSEGSPYNEQFF	TGCGCCAGCAGTGAGGGGTCACCTTACAATGAGCAGTTCTTC
-	TRBJ1-5	13	TRBV19	TRBD1	CATRDRGNQPQHF	TGTGCCACTCGGGACAGGGGTAATCAGCCCCAGCATTTT
-	TRBJ1-1	13	TRBV28	-	CASSPILRTEAFF	TGTGCCAGCAGCCCTATTCTTAGGACTGAAGCTTTCTTT
once	TRBJ2-7	13	TRBV29-1	TRBD1	CSVIRDSYYEQYF	TGCAGCGTTATCCGGGACAGCTACTACGAGCAGTACTTC
-	TRBJ1-5	14	TRBV5-3	-	CARSLTTDYQPQHF	TGTGCCAGAAGCTTAACGACAGATTATCAGCCCCAGCATTTT
-	TRBJ1-1	16	TRBV4-2	TRBD1	CASSPLGTGGKTEAFF	TGTGCCAGCAGCCCCCTCGGGACAGGGGGCAAGACTGAAGCTTTCTTT
-	TRBJ2-7	14	TRBV7-2	TRBD2	CASSTSGRAYEQYF	TGTGCCAGCAGCACTAGCGGGAGGGCCTACGAGCAGTACTTC
-	TRBJ2-1	16	TRBV7-6	TRBD2	CASSLTSGPPYNEQFF	TGTGCCAGCAGCCTCACTAGCGGGCCGCCCTACAATGAGCAGTTCTTC
once	TRBJ2-7	13	TRBV18	-	CASSPPETYEQYF	TGTGCCAGCTCACCTCCGGAGACCTACGAGCAGTACTTC
-	TRBJ1-1	12	TRBV29-1	-	CSVGEPNTEAFF	TGCAGCGTTGGGGAACCGAACACTGAAGCTTTCTTT
-	TRBJ2-7	15	TRBV11-3	-	CASSLRGGSSYEQYF	TGTGCCAGCAGCCTCAGGGGGGGGAGCTCCTACGAGCAGTACTTC
once	TRBJ2-7	15	TRBV7-9	TRBD1	CASSPFGTGSYEQYF	TGTGCCAGCAGCCCATTCGGGACAGGGTCTTACGAGCAGTACTTC
-	TRBJ2-5	18	TRBV9	TRBD2	CASSVGAGGYSYQETQYF	TGTGCCAGCAGCGTAGGAGCGGGGGGGTACTCGTACCAAGAGACCCAGTACTTC
few	TRBJ1-6	15	TRBV6-5	TRBD1	CASSKGQGAYSPLHF	TGTGCCAGCAGTAAGGGACAGGGGGCATATTCACCCCTCCACTTT
once	TRBJ1-6	14	TRBV5-1	-	CASSPRDGNSPLHF	TGCGCCAGCAGCCCTCGGGACGGAAATTCACCCCTCCACTTT
-	TRBJ1-2	12	TRBV6-1	-	CASSEYGVGYTF	TGTGCCAGCAGTGAATACGGCGTGGGCTACACCTTC
-	TRBJ2-3	13	TRBV9	-	CASSGYHTDTQYF	TGTGCCAGCAGCGGATACCACACAGATACGCAGTATTTT
-	TRBJ1-2	15	TRBV5-8	-	CASSFERSGWNGYTF	TGTGCCAGCAGCTTCGAACGGTCAGGGTGGAATGGCTACACCTTC
-	TRBJ2-3	13	TRBV19	-	CASSPGSTDTQYF	TGTGCCAGTAGTCCAGGTAGCACAGATACGCAGTATTTT
-	TRBJ1-2	13	TRBV10-1	TRBD1	CASSEGTGKGYTF	TGCGCCAGCAGTGAAGGGACAGGGAAAGGCTACACCTTC
-	TRBJ2-7	14	TRBV6-5	-	CASSYSGGFYEQYF	TGTGCCAGCAGTTACTCTGGGGGTTTCTACGAGCAGTACTTC
few	TRBJ2-5	15	TRBV7-7	-	CASSLQSGIGQTQYF	TGTGCTAGCAGCCTTCAGTCCGGGATAGGGCAGACCCAGTACTTC
-	TRBJ1-2	13	TRBV30	TRBD1	CAWLGDRRYGYTF	TGTGCCTGGCTGGGGGACAGGCGTTATGGCTACACCTTC
-	TRBJ2-3	14	TRBV4-1	-	CASSLTSSTDTQYF	TGCGCCAGCAGCCTCACGTCCAGCACAGATACGCAGTATTTT
once	TRBJ2-3	15	TRBV7-3	TRBD1	CASSAKQGAADTQYF	TGTGCCAGCAGCGCGAAACAGGGGGCCGCAGATACGCAGTATTTT
-	TRBJ2-7	15	TRBV7-8	TRBD1	CASSFPQGGIHEQYF	TGTGCCAGCAGCTTCCCACAGGGGGGAATCCACGAGCAGTACTTC
-	TRBJ2-7	11	TRBV20-1	-	CSVNRGNEQYF	TGCAGTGTTAACCGGGGTAACGAGCAGTACTTC
once	TRBJ2-2	15	TRBV5-4	TRBD2	CASRAGLANTGELFF	TGTGCCAGCAGAGCCGGACTAGCCAACACCGGGGAGCTGTTTTTT
-	TRBJ1-5	12	TRBV30	-	CAWSTVNQPQHF	TGTGCCTGGTCGACCGTCAATCAGCCCCAGCATTTT
-	TRBJ2-7	14	TRBV7-3	TRBD2	CASRPPGGSGEQYF	TGTGCCAGCAGGCCCCCCGGGGGGAGTGGCGAGCAGTACTTC
-	TRBJ2-7	16	TRBV18	-	CASSPLSAGSAYEQYF	TGTGCCAGCTCACCACTTTCGGCGGGATCCGCCTACGAGCAGTACTTC
-	TRBJ2-7	13	TRBV5-4	TRBD2	CASSSGLAYEQYF	TGTGCCAGCAGCTCGGGACTAGCCTACGAGCAGTACTTC
-	TRBJ2-7	14	TRBV4-1	-	CASSRDGAGSEQYF	TGCGCCAGCAGCCGGGACGGGGCTGGGAGCGAGCAGTACTTC
-	TRBJ1-2	13	TRBV5-1	-	CASSLEQNYGYTF	TGCGCCAGCAGCTTGGAACAGAACTATGGCTACACCTTC